This TCR beta chain was captured by sequencing in a study of PD-1 and CTLA-4 blockade in melanoma. CDR1 and CDR2 from the germline V gene are SGHTA and FQGNSA. The CDR3 contains 15 residues. Trimming shortened V by 6 bases and J by 2 bases, and 17 bases separated the two germline ends. This table comes from immunoSEQ multiplex PCR, and its TCRdb copy is limited to in-frame clones, with some not included. The profile shows some 15,000 clones, roughly two thirds of them singletons. The receptor was derived from a human donor with melanoma. V is TRBV7-2 and J is TRBJ2-7, with D possibly TRBD1 on 5 matching bases. This specimen was CD8+ T cells from peripheral blood, taken before anti-PD-1 treatment. The CDR3 region has the DNA TGTGCCAGCAGTTTTGACAGCCTCGAGCCCTACGAGCAGTACTTC. As protein: CASSFDSLEPYEQYF.